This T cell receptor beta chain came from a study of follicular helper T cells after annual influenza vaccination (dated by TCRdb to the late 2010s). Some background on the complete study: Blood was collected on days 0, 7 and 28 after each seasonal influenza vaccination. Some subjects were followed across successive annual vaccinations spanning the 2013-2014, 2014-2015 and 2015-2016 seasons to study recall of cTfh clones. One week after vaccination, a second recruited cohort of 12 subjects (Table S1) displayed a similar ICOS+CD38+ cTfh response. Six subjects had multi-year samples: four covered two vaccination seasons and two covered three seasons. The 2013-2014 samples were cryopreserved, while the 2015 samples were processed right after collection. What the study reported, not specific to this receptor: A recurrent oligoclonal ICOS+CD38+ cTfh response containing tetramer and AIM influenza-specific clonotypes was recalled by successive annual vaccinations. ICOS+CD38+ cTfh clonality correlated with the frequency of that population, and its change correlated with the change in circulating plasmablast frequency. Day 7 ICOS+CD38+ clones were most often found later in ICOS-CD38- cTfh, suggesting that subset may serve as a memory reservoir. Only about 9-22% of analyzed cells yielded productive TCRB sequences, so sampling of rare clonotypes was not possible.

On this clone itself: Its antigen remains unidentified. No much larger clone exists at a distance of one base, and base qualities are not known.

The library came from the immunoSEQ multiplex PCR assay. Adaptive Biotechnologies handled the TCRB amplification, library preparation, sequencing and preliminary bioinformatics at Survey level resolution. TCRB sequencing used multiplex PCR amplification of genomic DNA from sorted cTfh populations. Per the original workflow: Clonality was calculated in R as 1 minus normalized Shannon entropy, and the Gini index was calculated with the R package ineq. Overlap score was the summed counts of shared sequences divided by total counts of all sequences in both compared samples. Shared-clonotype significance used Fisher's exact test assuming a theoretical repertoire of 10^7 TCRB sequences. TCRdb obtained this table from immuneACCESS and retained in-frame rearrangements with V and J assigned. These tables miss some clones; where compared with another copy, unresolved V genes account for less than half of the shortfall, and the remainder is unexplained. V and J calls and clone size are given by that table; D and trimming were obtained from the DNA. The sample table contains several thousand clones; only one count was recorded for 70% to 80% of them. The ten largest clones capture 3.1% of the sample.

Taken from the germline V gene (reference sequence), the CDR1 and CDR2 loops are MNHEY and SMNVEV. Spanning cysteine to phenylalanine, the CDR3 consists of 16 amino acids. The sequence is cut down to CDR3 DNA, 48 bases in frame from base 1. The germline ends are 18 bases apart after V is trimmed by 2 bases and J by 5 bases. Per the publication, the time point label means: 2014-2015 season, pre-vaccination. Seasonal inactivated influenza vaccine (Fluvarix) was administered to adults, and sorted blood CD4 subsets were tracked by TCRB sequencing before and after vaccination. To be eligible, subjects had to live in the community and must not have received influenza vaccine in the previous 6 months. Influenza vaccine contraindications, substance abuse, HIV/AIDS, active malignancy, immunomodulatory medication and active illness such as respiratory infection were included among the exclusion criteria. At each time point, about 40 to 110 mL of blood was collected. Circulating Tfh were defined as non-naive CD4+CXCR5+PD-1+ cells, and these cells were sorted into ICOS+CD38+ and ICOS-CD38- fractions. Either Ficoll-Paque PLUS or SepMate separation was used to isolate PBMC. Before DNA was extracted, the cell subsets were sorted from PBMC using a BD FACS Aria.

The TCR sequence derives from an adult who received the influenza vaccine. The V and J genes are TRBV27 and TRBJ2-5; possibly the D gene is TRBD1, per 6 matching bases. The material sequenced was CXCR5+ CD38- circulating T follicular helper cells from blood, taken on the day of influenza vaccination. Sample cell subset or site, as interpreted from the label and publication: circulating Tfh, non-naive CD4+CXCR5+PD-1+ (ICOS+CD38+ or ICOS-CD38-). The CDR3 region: CASSLMVGGTGETQYF. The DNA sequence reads TGTGCCAGCAGTTTAATGGTTGGGGGAACAGGGGAGACCCAGTACTTC.